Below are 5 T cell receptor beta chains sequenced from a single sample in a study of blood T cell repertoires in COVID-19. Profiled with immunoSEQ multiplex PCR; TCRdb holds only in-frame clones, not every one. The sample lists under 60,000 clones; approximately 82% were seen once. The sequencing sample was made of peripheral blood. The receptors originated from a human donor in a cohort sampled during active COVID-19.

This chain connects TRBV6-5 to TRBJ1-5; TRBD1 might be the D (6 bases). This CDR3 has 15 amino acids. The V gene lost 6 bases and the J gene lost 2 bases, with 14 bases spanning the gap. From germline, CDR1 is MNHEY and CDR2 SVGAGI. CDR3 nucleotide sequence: TGTGCCAGCAGCCCACAAGGGGGGGGCAATCAGCCCCAGCATTTT. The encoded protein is CASSPQGGGNQPQHF.

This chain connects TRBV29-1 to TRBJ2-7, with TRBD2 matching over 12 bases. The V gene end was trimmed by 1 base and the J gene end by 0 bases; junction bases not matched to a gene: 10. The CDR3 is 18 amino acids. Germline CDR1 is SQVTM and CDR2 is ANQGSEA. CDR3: CSVEGILAGGLSSYEQYF. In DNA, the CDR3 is TGCAGCGTTGAAGGGATACTAGCGGGGGGTCTTAGCTCCTACGAGCAGTACTTC.

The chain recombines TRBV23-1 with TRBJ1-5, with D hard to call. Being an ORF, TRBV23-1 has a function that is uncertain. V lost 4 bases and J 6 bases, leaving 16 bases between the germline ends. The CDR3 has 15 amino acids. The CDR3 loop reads CASSLTRGISQPQHF. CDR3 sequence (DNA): TGCGCCAGCAGTCTAACGCGAGGGATAAGTCAGCCCCAGCATTTT.

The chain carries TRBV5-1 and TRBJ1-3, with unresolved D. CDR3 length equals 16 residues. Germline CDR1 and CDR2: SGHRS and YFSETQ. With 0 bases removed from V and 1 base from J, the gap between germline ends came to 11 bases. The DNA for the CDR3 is TGCGCCAGCAGCTTGGAATCCGGGTTGTCTGGAAACACCATATATTTT. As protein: CASSLESGLSGNTIYF.

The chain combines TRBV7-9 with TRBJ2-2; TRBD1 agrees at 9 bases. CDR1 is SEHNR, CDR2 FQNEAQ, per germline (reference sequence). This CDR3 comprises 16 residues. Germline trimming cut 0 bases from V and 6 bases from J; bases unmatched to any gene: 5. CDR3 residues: CASSLATGTGPGELFF. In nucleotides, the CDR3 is TGTGCCAGCAGCTTAGCGACCGGGACAGGGCCCGGGGAGCTGTTTTTT.